This TCR beta chain was profiled in a study of CD8 T cells in Susac syndrome. Germline CDR1 is MNHEY and CDR2 is SMNVEV (reference sequence). The V and J ends lost 4 bases and 7 bases, in that order; junction bases with no gene match: 6. The CDR3 spans 15 residues. A quantity of roughly 0.5 to 1 ug RNA underwent reverse transcription using random hexamers. TCRdb reprocessed the immunoSEQ multiplex PCR reads via MiXCR and lists one record per CDR3 protein. Of tens of thousands of distinct CDR3 sequences in the sample, over 90% were seen once. The sequencing input was CD8+ T cells from PBMCs. The rearrangement uses TRBV27 and TRBJ2-1, with TRBD2 matching over 11 bases. The clonotype comes from a human donor in good health. CDR3 sequence: CASSSPSGRRNEQFF. The CDR3 DNA sequence: TGTGCCAGCAGTTCTCCTAGCGGGAGGAGGAATGAGCAGTTCTTC.